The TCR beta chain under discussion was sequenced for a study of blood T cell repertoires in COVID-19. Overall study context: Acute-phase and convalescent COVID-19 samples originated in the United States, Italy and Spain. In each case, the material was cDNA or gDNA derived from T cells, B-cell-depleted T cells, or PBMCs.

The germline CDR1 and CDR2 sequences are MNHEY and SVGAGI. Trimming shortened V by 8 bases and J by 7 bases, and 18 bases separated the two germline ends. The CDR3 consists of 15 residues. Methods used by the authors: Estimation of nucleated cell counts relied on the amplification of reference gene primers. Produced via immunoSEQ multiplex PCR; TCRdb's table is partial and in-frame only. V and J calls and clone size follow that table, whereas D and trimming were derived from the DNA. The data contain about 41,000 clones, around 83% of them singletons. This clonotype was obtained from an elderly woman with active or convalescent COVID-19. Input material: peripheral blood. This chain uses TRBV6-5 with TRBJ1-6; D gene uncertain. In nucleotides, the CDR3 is TGTGCCAGCGCGCCCGGGAGGGTAGGGAATTCACCCCTCCACTTT. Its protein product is CASAPGRVGNSPLHF.